This note documents a single TCR beta chain sequence. This CDR3 is built from 16 residues. V dropped 4 bases and J dropped 0; count of bases not matched to a gene: 9. The germline CDR1 and CDR2 sequences are MGHRA and YSYEKL. The method was immunoSEQ multiplex PCR; TCRdb's version includes in-frame clones alone and lacks a portion of them. Among some 2,000,000 clones listed, just under 95% were seen once. CD8 cells regarded as naive lacked CD45RO, were positively chosen for CCR7, and omitted terminally differentiated effector memory CD45RA+ cells. This sample is part of a study of shared clonotypes between healthy human individuals.

The receptor comes from a man in his late teens or twenties in good health. This chain links TRBV4-1 with TRBJ2-7; 7 bases line up with TRBD2. Sequencing was performed on naive CD8+ T cells sorted from blood. The CDR3 DNA sequence: TGCGCCAGCAGCCTCCTTATGGGGACTACCTCCTACGAGCAGTACTTC. Protein: CASSLLMGTTSYEQYF.